A selection of T cell receptor beta chains follows, all from one sample in a study of identifying expanded T cells in peripheral blood. Using immunoSEQ multiplex PCR, the repertoire was profiled, and TCRdb retains in-frame clones only, with some absent. The data contain tens of thousands of clones, around 89% of them singletons. Sequencing was performed on blood. All receptors come from a person between 18 and 75 years old in good health. Both conserved end residues are trimmed from each CDR3. Each record gives: D gene, J gene, V gene, CDR3 protein. The D gene is left open where the match is weak.

>-|TRBJ1-4|TRBV4-2
ATQLDSGSEKLF
>TRBD1|TRBJ2-3|TRBV7-2
ASSSTGAWDTQY
>-|TRBJ1-3|TRBV19
ASSITGGSSGNTIY
>TRBD2|TRBJ2-1|TRBV28
ASSFVPHGREIYNEQF
>-|TRBJ1-2|TRBV11-2
ASSLSTGFIYGYT
>TRBD1|TRBJ2-5|TRBV19
ASSIRDRGLQETQY
>-|TRBJ1-1|TRBV29-1
SVEDSRTDLNTEAF
>-|TRBJ2-7|TRBV5-4
ASSQSRLSSYEQY
>-|TRBJ1-2|TRBV6-6
ASSYSSSEYGYT
>-|TRBJ2-3|TRBV4-3
ASSQDLRTNTDTQY
>-|TRBJ2-5|TRBV5-1
ASSLGVSPREETQY
>TRBD2|TRBJ2-1|TRBV18
ASSLGLAVNEQF
>TRBD1|TRBJ2-7|TRBV27
ASTPDRGRTHAYEQY
>-|TRBJ2-7|TRBV30
ACRTIGHSYEQY
>-|TRBJ1-5|TRBV7-6
ASSSGPNQPQH
>-|TRBJ2-2|TRBV9
ASSVQSQGSTGELF
>TRBD2|TRBJ2-3|TRBV28
ASSWTAPGGAQY
>-|TRBJ1-5|TRBV6-1
ASRSIGRGNQPQH
>-|TRBJ2-5|TRBV7-7
ASSQGAALGQETQY
>TRBD1|TRBJ1-1|TRBV19
ASSTPRGQGTEAF
>-|TRBJ2-7|TRBV10-3
AIGAGLGPYEQY